The rows below give T cell receptor beta chains drawn from one sample of a study of T cells expressing NK-cell markers. TCRdb re-called the 5' RACE reads; one entry per CDR3 protein, DNA not given. The specimen's table records more than 400,000 distinct CDR3 sequences. Sequenced material: blood T cells: a sorted CD56 or NKG2C T cell subset, CD4+ or CD8+ T cells, or bulk PBMC T cells (not recorded which). The receptor source for this set is a woman aged 18 to 69 in good health. The CDR3 runs from the conserved cysteine through the conserved F or W. Fields, in order: CDR3 protein, V gene, J gene.

CDR3: CASSSNRGRNEKLFF
V: TRBV7-8
J: TRBJ1-4

CDR3: CASSFPLGFSGANVLTF
V: TRBV12-3/TRBV12-4
J: TRBJ2-6

CDR3: CASSTQEEQTQYF
V: TRBV28
J: TRBJ2-5

CDR3: CATSRDQGGKAGYTF
V: TRBV15
J: TRBJ1-2

CDR3: CSVGGSKNEQYF
V: TRBV29-1
J: TRBJ2-7

CDR3: CASSAGVAEAFF
V: TRBV6-5
J: TRBJ1-1

CDR3: CASSRLAGASTDTQYF
V: TRBV12-3/TRBV12-4
J: TRBJ2-3

CDR3: CASSAMTGISNQPQHF
V: TRBV27
J: TRBJ1-5

CDR3: CSASGRTPTDTQYF
V: TRBV20-1
J: TRBJ2-3

CDR3: CATSREAGWETQYF
V: TRBV15
J: TRBJ2-5

CDR3: CSAPRSWSPYNEQFF
V: TRBV20-1
J: TRBJ2-1

CDR3: CSARDRQTNNSPLHF
V: TRBV20-1
J: TRBJ1-6

CDR3: CASSLVGDSYNEQFF
V: TRBV11-3
J: TRBJ2-1

CDR3: CSASRQNNEKLFF
V: TRBV20-1
J: TRBJ1-4

CDR3: CASSDSEGVTDTQYF
V: TRBV6-4
J: TRBJ2-3

CDR3: CASSPDRGRGYTF
V: TRBV6-1
J: TRBJ1-2

CDR3: CASSEGAGTHNEQFF
V: TRBV6-1
J: TRBJ2-1

CDR3: CASSRTGFNQPQHF
V: TRBV12-3/TRBV12-4
J: TRBJ1-5

CDR3: CASRTSGRTYEQYF
V: TRBV28
J: TRBJ2-7

CDR3: CSAQPPGTTGYNEQFF
V: TRBV20-1
J: TRBJ2-1

CDR3: CASRLGLAGGDNEQFF
V: TRBV28
J: TRBJ2-1

CDR3: CASSTRLVVDTQYF
V: TRBV12-3/TRBV12-4
J: TRBJ2-3

CDR3: CASSSGLVQETQYF
V: TRBV7-6
J: TRBJ2-5

CDR3: CASSIERTGTYEQYF
V: TRBV19
J: TRBJ2-7

CDR3: CSVDPGQIANYGYTF
V: TRBV29-1
J: TRBJ1-2

CDR3: CASSLTGMLAETQYF
V: TRBV7-9
J: TRBJ2-5

CDR3: CASSRPGVGGYTF
V: TRBV12-3/TRBV12-4
J: TRBJ1-2

CDR3: CASSLGFSNQPQHF
V: TRBV7-9
J: TRBJ1-5

CDR3: CASSLSLAGSYNEQFF
V: TRBV27
J: TRBJ2-1

CDR3: CASSQPGAPLIGYTF
V: TRBV3-1
J: TRBJ1-2

CDR3: CASSDTQGKVANEKLFF
V: TRBV10-2
J: TRBJ1-4

CDR3: CASSSLVRGQYF
V: TRBV28
J: TRBJ2-5